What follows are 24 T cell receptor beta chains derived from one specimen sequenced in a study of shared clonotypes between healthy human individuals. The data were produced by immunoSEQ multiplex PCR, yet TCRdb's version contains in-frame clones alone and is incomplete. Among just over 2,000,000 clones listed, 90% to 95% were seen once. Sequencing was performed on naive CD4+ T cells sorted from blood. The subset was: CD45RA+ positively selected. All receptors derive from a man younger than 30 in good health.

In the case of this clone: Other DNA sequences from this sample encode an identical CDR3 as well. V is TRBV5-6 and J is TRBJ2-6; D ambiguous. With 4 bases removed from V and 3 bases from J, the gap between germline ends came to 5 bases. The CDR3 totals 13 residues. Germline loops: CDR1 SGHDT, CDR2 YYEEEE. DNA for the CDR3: TGTGCCAGCAGCCTCTTTGGGGCCAACGTCCTGACTTTC. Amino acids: CASSLFGANVLTF.

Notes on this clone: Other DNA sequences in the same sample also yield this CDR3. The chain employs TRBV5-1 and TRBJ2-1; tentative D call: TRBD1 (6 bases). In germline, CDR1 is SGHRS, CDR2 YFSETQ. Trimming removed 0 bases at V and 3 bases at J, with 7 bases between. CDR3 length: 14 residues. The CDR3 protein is CASSLVGGYNEQFF. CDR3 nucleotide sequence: TGCGCCAGCAGCTTGGTAGGGGGCTACAATGAGCAGTTCTTC. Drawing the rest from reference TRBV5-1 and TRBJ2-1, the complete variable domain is KAGVTQTPRYLIKTRGQQVTLSCSPISGHRSVSWYQQTPGQGLQFLFEYFSETQRNKGNFPGRFSGRQFSNSRSEMNVSTLELGDSALYLCASSLVGGYNEQFFGPGTRLTVL.

The CDR3 sequence is CASSLGVLGVEKLFF. For the CDR3, the DNA is TGTGCCAGCAGTTTGGGGGTGTTGGGCGTTGAAAAACTGTTTTTT. This chain joins TRBV6-5 and TRBJ1-4, with D tentatively TRBD1 (5 bases). Germline V CDR1 and CDR2: MNHEY, SVGAGI. Trimming removed 4 bases at V and 7 bases at J, with 16 bases between. This CDR3 spans 15 amino acids.

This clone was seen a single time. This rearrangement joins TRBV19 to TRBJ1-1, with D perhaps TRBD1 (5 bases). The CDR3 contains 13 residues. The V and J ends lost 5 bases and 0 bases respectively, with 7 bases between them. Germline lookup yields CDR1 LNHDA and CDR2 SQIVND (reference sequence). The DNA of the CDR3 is TGTGCCAGTAGTGGGGGAATGAACACTGAAGCTTTCTTT. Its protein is CASSGGMNTEAFF.

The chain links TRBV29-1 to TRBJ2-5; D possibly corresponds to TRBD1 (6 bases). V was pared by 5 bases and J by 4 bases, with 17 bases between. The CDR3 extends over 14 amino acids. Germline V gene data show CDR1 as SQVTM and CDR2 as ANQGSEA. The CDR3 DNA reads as TGCAGCGTTACCCGGACAGCAGTTACAGAGACCCAGTACTTC. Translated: CSVTRTAVTETQYF.

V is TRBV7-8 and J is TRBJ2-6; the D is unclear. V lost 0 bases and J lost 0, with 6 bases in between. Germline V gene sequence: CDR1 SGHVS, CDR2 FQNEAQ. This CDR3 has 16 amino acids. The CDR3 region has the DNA TGTGCCAGCAGCTTAGCGGGCTTCTCTGGGGCCAACGTCCTGACTTTC. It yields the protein CASSLAGFSGANVLTF.

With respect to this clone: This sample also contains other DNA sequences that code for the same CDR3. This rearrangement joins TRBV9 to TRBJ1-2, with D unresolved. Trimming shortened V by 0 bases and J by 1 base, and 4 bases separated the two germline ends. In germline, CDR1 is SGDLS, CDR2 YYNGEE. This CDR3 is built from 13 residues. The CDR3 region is CASSVDSNYGYTF. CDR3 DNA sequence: TGTGCCAGCAGCGTAGATAGTAACTATGGCTACACCTTC.

The CDR3 DNA reads as TGTGCCAGCAGCTTATCGTTAGCGTACACAGATACGCAGTATTTT. This encodes CASSLSLAYTDTQYF. V usage is TRBV7-2 and J usage is TRBJ2-3; weak D call: TRBD2 (5 bases). Trimming took off 2 bases at V and 2 bases at J, with 11 bases between the two ends. The CDR3 extends over 15 amino acids. Germline V gene data show CDR1 as SGHTA and CDR2 as FQGNSA.

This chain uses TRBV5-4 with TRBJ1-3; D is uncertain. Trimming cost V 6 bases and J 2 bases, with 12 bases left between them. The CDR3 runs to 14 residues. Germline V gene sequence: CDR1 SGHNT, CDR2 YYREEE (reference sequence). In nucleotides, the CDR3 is TGTGCCAGCACCGGCGGGCTCGCTGGAAACACCATATATTTT. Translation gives CASTGGLAGNTIYF.

The CDR3 is CASSTPLWAGDTEAFF. In nucleotides, the CDR3 is TGTGCCAGTAGTACACCGCTTTGGGCAGGGGACACTGAAGCTTTCTTT. The rearrangement uses TRBV19 and TRBJ1-1; a weak D match, TRBD1 (6 bases). The CDR3 spans 16 residues. Germline assignment: CDR1 LNHDA and CDR2 SQIVND (reference sequence). Trimming cost V 4 bases and J 3 bases, with 18 bases left between them.

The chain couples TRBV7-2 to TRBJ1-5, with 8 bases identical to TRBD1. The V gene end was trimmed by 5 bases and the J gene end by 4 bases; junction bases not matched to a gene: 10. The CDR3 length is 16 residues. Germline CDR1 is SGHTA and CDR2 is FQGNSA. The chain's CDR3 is CASSLAGTGLNQPQHF. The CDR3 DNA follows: TGTGCCAGCAGCCTTGCCGGGACAGGATTAAATCAGCCCCAGCATTTT.

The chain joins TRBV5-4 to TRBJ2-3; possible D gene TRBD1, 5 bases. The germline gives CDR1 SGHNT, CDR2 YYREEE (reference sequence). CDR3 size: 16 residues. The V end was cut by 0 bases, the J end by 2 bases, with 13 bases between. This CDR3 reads CASSLGVGPLTDTQYF. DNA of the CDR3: TGTGCCAGCAGCTTGGGCGTGGGGCCCCTCACAGATACGCAGTATTTT. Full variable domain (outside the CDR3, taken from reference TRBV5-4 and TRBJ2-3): ETGVTQSPTHLIKTRGQQVTLRCSSQSGHNTVSWYQQALGQGPQFIFQYYREEENGRGNFPPRFSGLQFPNYSSELNVNALELDDSALYLCASSLGVGPLTDTQYFGPGTRLTVL.

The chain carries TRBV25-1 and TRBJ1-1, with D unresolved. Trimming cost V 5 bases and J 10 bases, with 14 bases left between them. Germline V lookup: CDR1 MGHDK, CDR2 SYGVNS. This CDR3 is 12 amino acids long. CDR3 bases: TGTGCCAGCAGTTCGGACGGCATCGGAGCTTTCTTT. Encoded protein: CASSSDGIGAFF.

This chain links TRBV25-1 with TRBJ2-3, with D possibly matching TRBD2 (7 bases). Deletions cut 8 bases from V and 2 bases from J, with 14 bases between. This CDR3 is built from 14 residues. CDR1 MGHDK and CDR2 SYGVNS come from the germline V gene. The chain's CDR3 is CASVGGGFTDTQYF. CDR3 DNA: TGTGCCAGCGTAGGGGGGGGCTTCACAGATACGCAGTATTTT.

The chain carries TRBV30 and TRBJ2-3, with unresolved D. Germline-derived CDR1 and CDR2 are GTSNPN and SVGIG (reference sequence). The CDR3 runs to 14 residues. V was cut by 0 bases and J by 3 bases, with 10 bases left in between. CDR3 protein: CAWSVSRVTDTQYF. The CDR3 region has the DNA TGTGCCTGGAGTGTAAGTCGGGTGACAGATACGCAGTATTTT.

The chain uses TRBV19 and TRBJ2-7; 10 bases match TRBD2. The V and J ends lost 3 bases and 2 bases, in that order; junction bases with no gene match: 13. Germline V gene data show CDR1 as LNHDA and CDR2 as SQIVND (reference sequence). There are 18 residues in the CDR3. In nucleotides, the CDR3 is TGTGCCAGTAGTATCGGACAGCGCACGGGACTAGCGCCCTACGAGCAGTACTTC. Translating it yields CASSIGQRTGLAPYEQYF. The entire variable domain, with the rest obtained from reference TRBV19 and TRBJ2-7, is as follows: DGGITQSPKYLFRKEGQNVTLSCEQNLNHDAMYWYRQDPGQGLRLIYYSQIVNDFQKGDIAEGYSVSREKKESFPLTVTSAQKNPTAFYLCASSIGQRTGLAPYEQYFGPGTRLTVT.

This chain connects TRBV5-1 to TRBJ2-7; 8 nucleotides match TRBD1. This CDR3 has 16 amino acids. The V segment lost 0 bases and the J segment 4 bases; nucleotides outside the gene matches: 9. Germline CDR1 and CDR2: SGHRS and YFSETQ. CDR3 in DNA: TGCGCCAGCAGCTTGGGTGGGACAGGCAGATTTTACGAGCAGTACTTC. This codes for CASSLGGTGRFYEQYF. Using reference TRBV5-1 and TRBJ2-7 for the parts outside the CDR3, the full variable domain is KAGVTQTPRYLIKTRGQQVTLSCSPISGHRSVSWYQQTPGQGLQFLFEYFSETQRNKGNFPGRFSGRQFSNSRSEMNVSTLELGDSALYLCASSLGGTGRFYEQYFGPGTRLTVT.

In nucleotides, the CDR3 is TGCAGCGTGGGGGGACAGGCTAATGAAAAACTGTTTTTT. Translation: CSVGGQANEKLFF. The chain has TRBV29-1 and TRBJ1-4, with 8 bases fitting TRBD1. V was pared by 6 bases and J by 3 bases, with 3 bases of the junction left unmatched. The CDR3 length is 13 residues. Germline CDR1 SQVTM, CDR2 ANQGSEA.

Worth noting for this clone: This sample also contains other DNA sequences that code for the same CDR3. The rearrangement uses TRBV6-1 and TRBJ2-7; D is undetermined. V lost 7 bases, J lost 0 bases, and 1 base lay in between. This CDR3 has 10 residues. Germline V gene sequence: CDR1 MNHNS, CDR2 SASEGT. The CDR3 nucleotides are TGTGCCAGCAACTCCTACGAGCAGTACTTC. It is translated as CASNSYEQYF.

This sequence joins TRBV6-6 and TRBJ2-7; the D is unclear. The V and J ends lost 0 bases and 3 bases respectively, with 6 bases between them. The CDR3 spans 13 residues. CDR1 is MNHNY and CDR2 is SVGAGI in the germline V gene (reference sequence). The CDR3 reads CASSYSLNYEQYF. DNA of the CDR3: TGTGCCAGCAGTTACTCCTTAAACTACGAGCAGTACTTC.

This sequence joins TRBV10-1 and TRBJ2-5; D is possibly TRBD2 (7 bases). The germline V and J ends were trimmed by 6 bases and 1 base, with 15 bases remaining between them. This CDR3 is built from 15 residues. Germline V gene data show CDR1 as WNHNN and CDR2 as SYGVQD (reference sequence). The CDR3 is CASSQGGVLQETQYF. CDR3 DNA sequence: TGCGCCAGCAGCCAAGGGGGGGTCCTCCAAGAGACCCAGTACTTC.

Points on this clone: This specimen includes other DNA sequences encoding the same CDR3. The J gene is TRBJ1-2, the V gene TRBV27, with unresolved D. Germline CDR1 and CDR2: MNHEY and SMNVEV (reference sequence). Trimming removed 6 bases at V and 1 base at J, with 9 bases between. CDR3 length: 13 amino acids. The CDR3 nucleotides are TGTGCCAGCAGGTTTCGGGGTAACTATGGCTACACCTTC. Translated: CASRFRGNYGYTF.

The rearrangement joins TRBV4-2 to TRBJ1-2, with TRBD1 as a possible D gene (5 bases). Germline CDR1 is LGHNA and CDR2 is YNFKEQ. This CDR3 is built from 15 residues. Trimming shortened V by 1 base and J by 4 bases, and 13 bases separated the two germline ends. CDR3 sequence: CASSQGGGTFYGYTF. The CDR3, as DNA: TGTGCCAGCAGCCAAGGGGGGGGTACCTTCTATGGCTACACCTTC.

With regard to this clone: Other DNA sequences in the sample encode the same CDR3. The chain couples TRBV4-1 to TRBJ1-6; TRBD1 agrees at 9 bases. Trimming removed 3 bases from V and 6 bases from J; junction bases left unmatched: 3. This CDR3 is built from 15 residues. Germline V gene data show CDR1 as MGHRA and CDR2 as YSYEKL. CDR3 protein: CASSQGQGLNSPLHF. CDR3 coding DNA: TGCGCCAGCAGCCAGGGACAGGGTCTTAATTCACCCCTCCACTTT.